These 21 T cell receptor beta chains share one sample of origin, sequenced in a study of T cell responses to AZD1222 COVID-19 vaccine. Only in-frame clones appear in the TCRdb table, and some are missing; sequencing was by immunoSEQ multiplex PCR. The repertoire holds about 110,000 clones, with around 90% as singletons. The sample was peripheral blood, taken on day 0 of AZD1222 vaccination. These TCRs come from an adult in good health.

The CDR3 sequence: CASSLFGWQYF. The CDR3 nucleotides read TGTGCCAGCAGTCTGTTTGGTTGGCAGTACTTC. The chain uses TRBV28 and TRBJ2-7; D unresolved. CDR3 length equals 11 residues. Trimming took 5 bases from V and 9 from J, leaving 11 bases between them. Germline V CDR1 and CDR2: MDHEN, SYDVKM.

The chain is built from TRBV30 and TRBJ2-7, with 7 bases fitting TRBD2. The length of the CDR3 is 14 residues. Germline V gene sequence: CDR1 GTSNPN, CDR2 SVGIG (reference sequence). Trimming took 4 bases from V and 2 from J; bases not matched to a gene: 8. CDR3 sequence: CAWNLGRPPYEQYF. The CDR3 DNA sequence: TGTGCCTGGAACCTCGGGAGGCCCCCCTACGAGCAGTACTTC.

V and J are TRBV28 and TRBJ1-6, with 9 positions matching TRBD1. The J segment lost 7 bases and the V segment lost 9 bases, leaving 16 bases of the junction unmatched. CDR3 size: 17 residues. Germline assignment: CDR1 MDHEN and CDR2 SYDVKM. For the CDR3, the DNA is TGTGCCAGTTACGGGGGACAGGGAACAAGACTAAATTCACCCCTCCACTTT. It specifies CASYGGQGTRLNSPLHF.

The rearrangement joins TRBV30 to TRBJ1-6; the D gene is possibly TRBD1 (5 bases). V was clipped by 2 bases and J by 8 bases, with 10 bases between them. The CDR3 has 13 residues. Germline V lookup: CDR1 GTSNPN, CDR2 SVGIG (reference sequence). In DNA form, the CDR3 reads TGTGCCTGGAGTTATTTAGGGGATTCACCCCTCCACTTT. Translated: CAWSYLGDSPLHF.

This chain uses TRBV28 with TRBJ2-1; TRBD2 matches 11 bases. Germline V gene sequence: CDR1 MDHEN, CDR2 SYDVKM. Trimming took 5 bases from V and 6 from J; bases not matched to a gene: 6. The CDR3 is made up of 15 amino acids. The DNA for the CDR3 is TGTGCCAGCAGTCGGCTAGCGGGAGGTGGCAATGAGCAGTTCTTC. As protein: CASSRLAGGGNEQFF. Together with reference TRBV28 and TRBJ2-1, the CDR3 gives the full variable domain: DVKVTQSSRYLVKRTGEKVFLECVQDMDHENMFWYRQDPGLGLRLIYFSYDVKMKEKGDIPEGYSVSREKKERFSLILESASTNQTSMYLCASSRLAGGGNEQFFGPGTRLTVL.

The V gene is TRBV2, the J gene TRBJ2-1, with D possibly being TRBD2 (5 bases). Germline assignment: CDR1 SNHLY and CDR2 FYNNEI. V lost 3 bases and J 8 bases, leaving 17 bases between the germline ends. The CDR3 covers 15 residues. The CDR3 DNA follows: TGTGCCAGCAGTGAGCCTAGGACTGGCCTCGATGAGCAGTTCTTC. Translation: CASSEPRTGLDEQFF.

This chain uses TRBV6-5 with TRBJ2-7; 10 nucleotides align to TRBD2. The CDR3 sequence is 15 residues long. With V trimmed by 7 bases and J by 2 bases, 8 bases remained unmatched. The germline CDR1 and CDR2 sequences are MNHEY and SVGAGI. As DNA, the CDR3 is TGTGCCAGCATGGGGGGAGCGGGAGGGCCCTACGAGCAGTACTTC. Protein product: CASMGGAGGPYEQYF.

J is TRBJ1-4 and V is TRBV5-1; 9 nucleotides match TRBD1. The ends lost 4 bases at V and 5 bases at J; junction bases unmatched: 3. The CDR3 loop spans 14 amino acids. CDR1 is SGHRS, CDR2 YFSETQ, per germline. The CDR3 nucleotides read TGCGCCAGCAGCAGGACAGGGGAGAATGAAAAACTGTTTTTT. Translation: CASSRTGENEKLFF.

The chain combines TRBV14 with TRBJ1-5, with TRBD1 matching over 9 bases. J lost 3 bases, V lost 0 bases, and 6 bases had no gene match. The CDR3 has 17 residues. The V gene's germline CDR1 is SGHDN and CDR2 FVKESK. This CDR3 is CASSQDSGQGLNQPQHF. Here the CDR3 DNA reads TGTGCCAGCAGCCAAGATTCGGGACAGGGACTCAATCAGCCCCAGCATTTT.

The J gene is TRBJ1-1, the V gene TRBV11-1, with 9 bases matching TRBD1. Trimming at V came to 2 bases and at J to 0 bases, leaving 4 bases not matched to a gene. Per germline, CDR1 SGHAT and CDR2 FQDESV (reference sequence). CDR3 length equals 16 residues. In nucleotides, the CDR3 is TGTGCCAGCAGCTTAAACAGGGGGCCCATGAACACTGAAGCTTTCTTT. It translates to CASSLNRGPMNTEAFF.

The V call is TRBV2, the J call TRBJ1-5, with D perhaps matching TRBD1 (5 bases). CDR1 is SNHLY, CDR2 FYNNEI, per germline. The V end was cut by 3 bases, the J end by 5 bases, with 11 bases between. CDR3 length: 14 residues. The CDR3 DNA follows: TGTGCCAGCAGTGAGAAGTCAGGGTATCAGCCCCAGCATTTT. Translation gives CASSEKSGYQPQHF.

This clone has just one count. At one end, the junction sequence differs from germline, possibly due to a read error. The rearrangement links TRBV7-7 to TRBJ2-5; the D is unclear. The CDR3 totals 15 residues. Germline V gene lookup returns CDR1 SSHAT and CDR2 FNYEAQ (reference sequence). The CDR3 loop reads CASSLVAQPGETQYF. Here the CDR3 DNA reads TGTGCTAGCAGCTTAGTGGCCCAACCCGGCGAGACCCAGTACTTC. The whole variable domain, remainder taken from reference TRBV7-7 and TRBJ2-5, is GAGVSQSPRYKVTKRGQDVTLRCDPISSHATLYWYQQALGQGPEFLTYFNYEAQPDKSGLPSDRFSAERPEGSISTLTIQRTEQRDSAMYRCASSLVAQPGETQYFGPGTRLLVL.

The chain combines TRBV29-1 with TRBJ2-5; D remains unclear. Trimming stripped 5 bases from V and 3 bases from J, with 10 bases between. The CDR3 sequence is 12 residues long. CDR1 is SQVTM and CDR2 is ANQGSEA in the germline V gene. CDR3 loop: CSVLGYEETQYF. Here the CDR3 DNA reads TGCAGCGTTTTGGGGTATGAAGAGACCCAGTACTTC.

The chain is built from TRBV7-9 and TRBJ2-3; TRBD2 aligns across 12 bases. CDR1 is SEHNR and CDR2 is FQNEAQ in the germline V gene (reference sequence). The CDR3 consists of 16 residues. The V and J ends lost 5 bases and 2 bases, in that order; junction bases with no gene match: 5. This CDR3 is CASSPRLAGDTDTQYF. The DNA of the CDR3 is TGTGCCAGCAGCCCAAGACTAGCGGGAGACACAGATACGCAGTATTTT.

The J gene is TRBJ2-7, the V gene TRBV5-5, with D possibly being TRBD1 (6 bases). V lost 1 base, J lost 6 bases, and 20 bases lay in between. CDR1 is SGHKS and CDR2 is YYEKEE in the germline V gene (reference sequence). The CDR3 sequence is 16 residues long. The CDR3 region is CASSLPRQGLEGEQYF. CDR3 nucleotides: TGTGCCAGCAGCTTGCCCCGTCAGGGGTTGGAAGGCGAGCAGTACTTC.

This chain links TRBV30 with TRBJ2-1, with 9 bases that match TRBD1. V gave up 3 bases and J gave up 2 bases; unmatched junction bases: 5. This CDR3 comprises 15 residues. Germline CDR1 reads GTSNPN; CDR2 reads SVGIG (reference sequence). The CDR3 region is CAWRKQGAAYNEQFF. CDR3 coding DNA: TGTGCCTGGAGGAAACAGGGGGCCGCCTACAATGAGCAGTTCTTC.

The chain joins TRBV6-2 or TRBV6-3 to TRBJ1-6, with D hard to call. There are 15 residues in the CDR3. The V end was cut by 6 bases, the J end by 0 bases, with 9 bases between. CDR1 and CDR2 from the germline V gene are MNHEY and SVGEGT. DNA of the CDR3: TGTGCCAGCAGCGCATTGAACTCCTATAATTCACCCCTCCACTTT. It specifies CASSALNSYNSPLHF.

The chain links TRBV29-1 to TRBJ2-7, with 7 bases lining up with TRBD1. The CDR3 spans 14 residues. CDR1 and CDR2 from the germline V gene are SQVTM and ANQGSEA. V dropped 1 base and J dropped 2; count of bases not matched to a gene: 5. The CDR3 region has the DNA TGCAGCGTTGAAGTGGGGGACAGACCCTACGAGCAGTACTTC. Translation gives CSVEVGDRPYEQYF.

The chain combines TRBV29-1 with TRBJ1-1; D remains unclear. The germline CDR1 and CDR2 sequences are SQVTM and ANQGSEA. There are 11 residues in the CDR3. V lost 5 bases to trimming and J lost 3 bases, with 7 bases between them. The chain's CDR3 is CSVRRDTEAFF. For the CDR3, the DNA is TGCAGCGTTCGCCGGGACACTGAAGCTTTCTTT.

The chain combines TRBV12-3 or TRBV12-4 with TRBJ1-6, with TRBD1 matching 8 bases. The V and J ends lost 6 bases and 9 bases, in that order; junction bases with no gene match: 4. The CDR3 runs to 13 residues. The CDR3 is CASRPGGFSPLHF. As DNA, the CDR3 is TGTGCCAGCAGACCAGGGGGCTTTTCACCCCTCCACTTT.

The chain joins TRBV27 to TRBJ2-6; TRBD2 is a possible D gene (5 bases). Germline CDR1 reads MNHEY; CDR2 reads SMNVEV (reference sequence). Trimming removed 6 bases from V and 0 bases from J, with 15 bases in between. This CDR3 has 17 residues. The DNA of the CDR3 is TGTGCCAGCAGACAAACCGGAGGCTTCTCTGGGGCCAACGTCCTGACTTTC. Encoded protein: CASRQTGGFSGANVLTF. Full variable domain (remainder filled in from reference TRBV27 and TRBJ2-6): EAQVTQNPRYLITVTGKKLTVTCSQNMNHEYMSWYRQDPGLGLRQIYYSMNVEVTDKGDVPEGYKVSRKEKRNFPLILESPSPNQTSLYFCASRQTGGFSGANVLTFGAGSRLTVL.